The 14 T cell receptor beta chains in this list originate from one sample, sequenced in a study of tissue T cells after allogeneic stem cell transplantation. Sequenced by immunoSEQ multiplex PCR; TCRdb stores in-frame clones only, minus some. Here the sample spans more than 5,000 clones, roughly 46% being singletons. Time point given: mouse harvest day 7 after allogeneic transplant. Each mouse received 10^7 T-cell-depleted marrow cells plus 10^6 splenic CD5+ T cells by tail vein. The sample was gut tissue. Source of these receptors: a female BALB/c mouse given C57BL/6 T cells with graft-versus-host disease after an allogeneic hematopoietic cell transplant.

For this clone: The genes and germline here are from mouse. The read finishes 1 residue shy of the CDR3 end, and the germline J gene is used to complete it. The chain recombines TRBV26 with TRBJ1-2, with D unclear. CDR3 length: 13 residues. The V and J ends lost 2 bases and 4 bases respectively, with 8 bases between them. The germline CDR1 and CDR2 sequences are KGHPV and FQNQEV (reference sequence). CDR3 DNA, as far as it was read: TGTGCCAGCAGTCTGAGGGCTCGCTCCGACTACACC. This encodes CASSLRARSDYT. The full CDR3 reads CASSLRARSDYTF.

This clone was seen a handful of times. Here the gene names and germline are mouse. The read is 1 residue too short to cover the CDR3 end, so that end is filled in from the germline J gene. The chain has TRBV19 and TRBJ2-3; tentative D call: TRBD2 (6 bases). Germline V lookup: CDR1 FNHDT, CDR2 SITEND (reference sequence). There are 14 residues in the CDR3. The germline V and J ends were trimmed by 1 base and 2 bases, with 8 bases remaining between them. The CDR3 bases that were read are TGTGCCAGCAGTATATGGACTGTTGCAGAAACGCTGTAT. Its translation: CASSIWTVAETLY. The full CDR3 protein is CASSIWTVAETLYF.

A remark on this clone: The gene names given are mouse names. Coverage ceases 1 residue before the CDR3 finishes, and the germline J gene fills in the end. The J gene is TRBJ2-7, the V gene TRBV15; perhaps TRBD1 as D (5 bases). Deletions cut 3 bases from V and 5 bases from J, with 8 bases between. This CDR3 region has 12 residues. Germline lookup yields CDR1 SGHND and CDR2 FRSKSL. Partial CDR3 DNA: TGTGCCAGCAGTTTTTCAGGGAATGAACAGTAC. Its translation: CASSFSGNEQY. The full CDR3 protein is CASSFSGNEQYF.

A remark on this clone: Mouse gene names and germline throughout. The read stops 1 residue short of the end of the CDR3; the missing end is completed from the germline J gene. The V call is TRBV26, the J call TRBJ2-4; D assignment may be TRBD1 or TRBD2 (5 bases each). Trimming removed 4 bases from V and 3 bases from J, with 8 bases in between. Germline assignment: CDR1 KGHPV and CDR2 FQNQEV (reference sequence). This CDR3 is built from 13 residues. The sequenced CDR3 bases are TGTGCCAGCAGTCCGAGGGGCCAAAACACCTTGTAC. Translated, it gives CASSPRGQNTLY. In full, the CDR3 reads CASSPRGQNTLYF.

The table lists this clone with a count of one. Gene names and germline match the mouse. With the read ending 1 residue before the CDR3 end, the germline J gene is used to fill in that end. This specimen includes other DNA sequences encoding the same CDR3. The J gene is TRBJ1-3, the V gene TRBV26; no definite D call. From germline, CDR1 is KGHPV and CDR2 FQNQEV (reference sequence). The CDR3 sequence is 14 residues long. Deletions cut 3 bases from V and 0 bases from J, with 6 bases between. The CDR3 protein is CASSLGNSGNTLYF. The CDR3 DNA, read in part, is TGTGCCAGCAGTCTAGGGAATTCTGGAAATACGCTCTAT.

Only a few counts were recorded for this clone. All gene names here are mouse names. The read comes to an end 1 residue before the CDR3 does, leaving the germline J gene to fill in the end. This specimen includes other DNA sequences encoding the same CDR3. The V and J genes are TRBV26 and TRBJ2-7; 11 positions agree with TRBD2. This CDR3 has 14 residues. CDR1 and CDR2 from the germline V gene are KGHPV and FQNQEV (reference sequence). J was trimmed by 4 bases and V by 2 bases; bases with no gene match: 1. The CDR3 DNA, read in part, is TGTGCCAGCAGTCTGCGGGACTGGGGGTATGAACAGTAC. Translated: CASSLRDWGYEQY. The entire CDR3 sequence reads CASSLRDWGYEQYF.

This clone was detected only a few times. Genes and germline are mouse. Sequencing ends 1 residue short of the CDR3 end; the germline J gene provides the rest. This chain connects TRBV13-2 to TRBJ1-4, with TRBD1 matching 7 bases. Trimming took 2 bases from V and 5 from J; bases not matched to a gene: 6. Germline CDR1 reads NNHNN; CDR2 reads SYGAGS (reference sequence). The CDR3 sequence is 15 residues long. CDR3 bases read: TGTGCCAGCGGTGAGAGACAGGGAGGGAACGAAAGATTATTT. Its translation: CASGERQGGNERLF. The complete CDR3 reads CASGERQGGNERLFF.

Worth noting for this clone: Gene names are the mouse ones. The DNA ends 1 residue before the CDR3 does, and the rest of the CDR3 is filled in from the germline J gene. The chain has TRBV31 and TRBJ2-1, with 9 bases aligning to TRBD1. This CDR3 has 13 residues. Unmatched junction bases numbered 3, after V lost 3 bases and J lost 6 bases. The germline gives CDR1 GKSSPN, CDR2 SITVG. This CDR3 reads CAWSLGQGAEQFF. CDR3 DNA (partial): TGTGCCTGGAGCCTGGGACAGGGTGCTGAGCAGTTC.

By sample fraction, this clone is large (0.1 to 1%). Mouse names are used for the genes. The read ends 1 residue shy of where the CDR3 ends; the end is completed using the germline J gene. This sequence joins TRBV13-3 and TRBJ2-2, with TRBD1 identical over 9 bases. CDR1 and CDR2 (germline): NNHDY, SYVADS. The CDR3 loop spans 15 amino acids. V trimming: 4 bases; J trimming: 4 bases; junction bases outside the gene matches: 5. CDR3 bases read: TGTGCCAGCAGTAACAGGGGGCAAGGCACCGGGCAGCTCTAC. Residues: CASSNRGQGTGQLY. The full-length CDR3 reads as CASSNRGQGTGQLYF.

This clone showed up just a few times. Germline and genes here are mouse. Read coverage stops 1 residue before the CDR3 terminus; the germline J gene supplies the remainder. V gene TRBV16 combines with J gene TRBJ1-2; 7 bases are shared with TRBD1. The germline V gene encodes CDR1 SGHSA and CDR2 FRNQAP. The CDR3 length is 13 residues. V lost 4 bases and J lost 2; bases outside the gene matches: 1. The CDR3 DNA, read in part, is TGTGCAAGCAGCTCGGGACAGAACTCCGACTACACC. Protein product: CASSSGQNSDYT. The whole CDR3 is CASSSGQNSDYTF.

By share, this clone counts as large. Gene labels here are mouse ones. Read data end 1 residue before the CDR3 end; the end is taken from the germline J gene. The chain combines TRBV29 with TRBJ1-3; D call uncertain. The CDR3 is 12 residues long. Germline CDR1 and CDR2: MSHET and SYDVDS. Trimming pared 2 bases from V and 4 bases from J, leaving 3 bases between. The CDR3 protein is CASSLGGNTLYF. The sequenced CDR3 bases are TGTGCTAGCAGTTTAGGGGGAAATACGCTCTAT. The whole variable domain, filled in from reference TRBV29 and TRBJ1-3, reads DMKVTQMPRYLIKRMGENVLLECGQDMSHETMYWYRQDPGLGLQLIYISYDVDSNSEGDIPKGYRVSRKKREHFSLILDSAKTNQTSVYFCASSLGGNTLYFGEGSRLIVV.

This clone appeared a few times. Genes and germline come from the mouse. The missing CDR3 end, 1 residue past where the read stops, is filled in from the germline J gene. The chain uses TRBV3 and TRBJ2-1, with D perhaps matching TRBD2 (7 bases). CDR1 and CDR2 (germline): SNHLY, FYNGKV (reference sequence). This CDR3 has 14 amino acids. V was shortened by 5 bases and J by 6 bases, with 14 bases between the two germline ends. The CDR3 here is CASSPRWGAAEQFF. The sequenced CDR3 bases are TGTGCCAGCAGCCCTCGATGGGGGGCTGCTGAGCAGTTC.

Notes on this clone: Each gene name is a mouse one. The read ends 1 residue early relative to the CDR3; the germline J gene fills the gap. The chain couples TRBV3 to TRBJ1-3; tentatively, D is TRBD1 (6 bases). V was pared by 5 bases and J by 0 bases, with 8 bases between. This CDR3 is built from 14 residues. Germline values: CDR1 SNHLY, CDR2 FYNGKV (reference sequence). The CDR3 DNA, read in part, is TGTGCCAGCAGCGGACAGAATTCTGGAAATACGCTCTAT. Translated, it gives CASSGQNSGNTLY. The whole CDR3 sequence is CASSGQNSGNTLYF.

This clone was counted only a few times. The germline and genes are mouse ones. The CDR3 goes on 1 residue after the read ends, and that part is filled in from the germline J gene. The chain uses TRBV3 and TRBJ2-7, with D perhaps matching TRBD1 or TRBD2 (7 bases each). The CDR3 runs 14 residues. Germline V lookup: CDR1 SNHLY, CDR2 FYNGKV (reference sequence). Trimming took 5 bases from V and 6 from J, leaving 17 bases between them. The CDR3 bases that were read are TGTGCCAGCAGCCCCCCAGGGGGGGGTCGTGAACAGTAC. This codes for CASSPPGGGREQY. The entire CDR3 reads CASSPPGGGREQYF. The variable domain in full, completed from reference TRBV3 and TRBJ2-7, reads GPKVLQIPSHQIIDMGQMVTLNCDPVSNHLYFYWYKQILGQQMEFLVNFYNGKVMEKSKLFKDQFSVERPDGSYFTLKIQPTALEDSAVYFCASSPPGGGREQYFGPGTRLTVL.